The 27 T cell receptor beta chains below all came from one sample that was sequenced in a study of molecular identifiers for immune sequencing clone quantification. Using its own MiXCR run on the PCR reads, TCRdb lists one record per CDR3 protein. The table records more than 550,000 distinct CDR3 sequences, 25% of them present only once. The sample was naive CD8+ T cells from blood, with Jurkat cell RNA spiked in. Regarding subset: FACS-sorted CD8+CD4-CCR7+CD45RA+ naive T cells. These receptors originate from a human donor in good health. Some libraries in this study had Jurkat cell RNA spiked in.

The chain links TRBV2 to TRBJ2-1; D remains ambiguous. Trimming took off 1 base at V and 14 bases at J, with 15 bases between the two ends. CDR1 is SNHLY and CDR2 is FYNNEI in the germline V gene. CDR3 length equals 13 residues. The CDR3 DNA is TGTGCCAGCAGTGAAGGAGATAGTCCTGGAGAGTTCTTC. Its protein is CASSEGDSPGEFF. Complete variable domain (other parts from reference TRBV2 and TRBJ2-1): EPEVTQTPSHQVTQMGQEVILRCVPISNHLYFYWYRQILGQKVEFLVSFYNNEISEKSEIFDDQFSVERPDGSNFTLKIRSTKLEDSAMYFCASSEGDSPGEFFGPGTRLTVL.

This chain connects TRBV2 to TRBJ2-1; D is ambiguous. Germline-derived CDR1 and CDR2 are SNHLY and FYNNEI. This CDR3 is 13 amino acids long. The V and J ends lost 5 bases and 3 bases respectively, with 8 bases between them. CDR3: CASSPLNYNEQFF. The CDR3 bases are TGTGCCAGCAGTCCCCTTAACTACAATGAGCAGTTCTTC.

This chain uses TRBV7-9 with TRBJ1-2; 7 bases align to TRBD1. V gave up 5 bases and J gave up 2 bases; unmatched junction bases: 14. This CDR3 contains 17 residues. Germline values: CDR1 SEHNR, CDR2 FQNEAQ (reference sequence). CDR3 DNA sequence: TGTGCCAGCAGCGCCGCTCTTACGGGACAGAGCAACTATGGCTACACCTTC. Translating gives CASSAALTGQSNYGYTF.

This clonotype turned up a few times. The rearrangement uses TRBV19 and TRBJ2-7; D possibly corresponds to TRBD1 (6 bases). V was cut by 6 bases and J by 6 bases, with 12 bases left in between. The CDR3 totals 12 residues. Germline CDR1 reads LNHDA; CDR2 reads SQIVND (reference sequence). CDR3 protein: CASSHTGIEQYF. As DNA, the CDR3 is TGTGCCAGTAGCCACACAGGGATCGAGCAGTACTTC.

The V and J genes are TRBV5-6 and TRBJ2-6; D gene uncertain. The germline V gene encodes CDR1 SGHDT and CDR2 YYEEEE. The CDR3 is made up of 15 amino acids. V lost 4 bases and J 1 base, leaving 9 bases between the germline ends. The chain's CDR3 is CASSGVDSGANVLTF. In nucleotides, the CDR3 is TGTGCCAGCAGCGGGGTCGATTCTGGGGCCAACGTCCTGACTTTC.

The CDR3 DNA reads TGTGCCAGTAGTGGGTATTCTAGCGGGGAAAATTACAATGAGCAGTTCTTC. Amino acids: CASSGYSSGENYNEQFF. The gene calls are TRBV19 and TRBJ2-1, with 9 bases that match TRBD2. CDR3 length: 17 amino acids. In germline, CDR1 is LNHDA, CDR2 SQIVND (reference sequence). J gave up 4 bases and V 5 bases, and 12 bases lay outside the gene matches.

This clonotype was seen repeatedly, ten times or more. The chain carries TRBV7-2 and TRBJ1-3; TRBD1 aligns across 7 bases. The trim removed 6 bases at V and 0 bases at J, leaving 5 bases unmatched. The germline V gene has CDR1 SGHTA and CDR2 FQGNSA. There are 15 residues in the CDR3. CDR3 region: CASRTDRSSGNTIYF. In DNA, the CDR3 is TGTGCCAGCAGAACGGACAGGAGCTCTGGAAACACCATATATTTT. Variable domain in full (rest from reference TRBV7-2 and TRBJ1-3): GAGVSQSPSNKVTEKGKDVELRCDPISGHTALYWYRQSLGQGLEFLIYFQGNSAPDKSGLPSDRFSAERTGGSVSTLTIQRTQQEDSAVYLCASRTDRSSGNTIYFGEGSWLTVV.

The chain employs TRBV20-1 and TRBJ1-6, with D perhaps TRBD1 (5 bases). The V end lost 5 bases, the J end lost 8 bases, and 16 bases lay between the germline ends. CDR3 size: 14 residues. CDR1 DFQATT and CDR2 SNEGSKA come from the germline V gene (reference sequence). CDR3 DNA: TGCAGTGCTTGTGCCCGGGGCATTGATTCACCCCTCCACTTT. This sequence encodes CSACARGIDSPLHF.

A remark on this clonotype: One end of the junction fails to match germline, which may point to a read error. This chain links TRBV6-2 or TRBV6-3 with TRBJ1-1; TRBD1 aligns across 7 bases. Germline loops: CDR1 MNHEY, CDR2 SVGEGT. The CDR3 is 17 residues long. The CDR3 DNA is TGTGCCGGCAGTCACTACCCCCCGGGGACAGCGAACACTGAAGCTTTCTTT. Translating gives CAGSHYPPGTANTEAFF.

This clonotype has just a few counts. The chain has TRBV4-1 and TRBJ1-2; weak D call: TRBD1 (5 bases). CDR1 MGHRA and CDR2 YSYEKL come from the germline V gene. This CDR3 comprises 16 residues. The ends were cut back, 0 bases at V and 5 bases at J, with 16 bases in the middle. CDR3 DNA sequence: TGCGCCAGCAGCCAAGATGTAGGGGCAGGAACTTATGGCTACACCTTC. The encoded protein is CASSQDVGAGTYGYTF.

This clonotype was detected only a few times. For the CDR3, the DNA is TGTGCCAGCAGTTTGTCCTTCTCACGGACTTTCTACAATGAGCAGTTCTTC. This encodes CASSLSFSRTFYNEQFF. V is TRBV27 and J is TRBJ2-1, with D possibly TRBD2 on 5 matching bases. The CDR3 spans 17 residues. Trimming cost V 3 bases and J 3 bases, with 18 bases left between them. The germline V gene encodes CDR1 MNHEY and CDR2 SMNVEV (reference sequence).

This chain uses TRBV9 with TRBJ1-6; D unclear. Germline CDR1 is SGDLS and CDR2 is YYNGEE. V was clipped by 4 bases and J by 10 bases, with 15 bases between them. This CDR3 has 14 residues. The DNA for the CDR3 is TGTGCCAGCAGCCCCCCAGGCTGGGAATCACCCCTCCACTTT. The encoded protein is CASSPPGWESPLHF.

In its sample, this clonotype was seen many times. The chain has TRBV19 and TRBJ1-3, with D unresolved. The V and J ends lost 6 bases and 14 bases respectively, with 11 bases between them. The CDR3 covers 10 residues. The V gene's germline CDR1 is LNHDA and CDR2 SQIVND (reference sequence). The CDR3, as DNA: TGTGCCAGTAGCGGACCCCATTTATATTTT. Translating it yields CASSGPHLYF.

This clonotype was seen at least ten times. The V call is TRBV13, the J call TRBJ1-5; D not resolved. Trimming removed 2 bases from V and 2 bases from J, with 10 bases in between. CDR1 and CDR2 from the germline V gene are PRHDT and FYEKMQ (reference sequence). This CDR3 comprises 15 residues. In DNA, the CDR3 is TGTGCCAGCAGCTTACGCGTTTTGGGCAATCAGCCCCAGCATTTT. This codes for CASSLRVLGNQPQHF.

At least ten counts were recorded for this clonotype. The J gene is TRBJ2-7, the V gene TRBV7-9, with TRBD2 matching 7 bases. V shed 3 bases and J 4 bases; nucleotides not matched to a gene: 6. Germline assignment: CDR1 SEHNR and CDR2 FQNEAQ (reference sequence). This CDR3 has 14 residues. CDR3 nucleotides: TGTGCCAGCAGCTTCAGCAGTAGCGGGTACGAGCAGTACTTC. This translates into CASSFSSSGYEQYF.

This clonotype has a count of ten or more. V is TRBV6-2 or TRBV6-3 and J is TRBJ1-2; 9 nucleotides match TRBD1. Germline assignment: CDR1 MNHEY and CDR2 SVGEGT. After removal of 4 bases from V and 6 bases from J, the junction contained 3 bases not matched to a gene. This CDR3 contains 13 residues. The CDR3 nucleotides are TGTGCCAGCAGTTCGGGACAGGGCGATGGCTACACCTTC. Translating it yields CASSSGQGDGYTF.

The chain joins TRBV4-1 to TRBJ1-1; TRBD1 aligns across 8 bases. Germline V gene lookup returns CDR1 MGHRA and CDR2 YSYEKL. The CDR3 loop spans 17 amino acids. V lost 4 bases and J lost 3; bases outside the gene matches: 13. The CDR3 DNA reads TGCGCCAGCAGCCCCCCCCAACAGGGGGTAGGAGACACTGAAGCTTTCTTT. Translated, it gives CASSPPQQGVGDTEAFF.

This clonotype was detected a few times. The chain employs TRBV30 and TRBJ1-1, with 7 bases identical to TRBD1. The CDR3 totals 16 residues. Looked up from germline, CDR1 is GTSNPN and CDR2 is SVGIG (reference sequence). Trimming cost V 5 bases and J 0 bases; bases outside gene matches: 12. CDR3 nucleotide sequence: TGTGCCTGGGAGGACATAACAGGGGCGGTGAACACTGAAGCTTTCTTT. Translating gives CAWEDITGAVNTEAFF.

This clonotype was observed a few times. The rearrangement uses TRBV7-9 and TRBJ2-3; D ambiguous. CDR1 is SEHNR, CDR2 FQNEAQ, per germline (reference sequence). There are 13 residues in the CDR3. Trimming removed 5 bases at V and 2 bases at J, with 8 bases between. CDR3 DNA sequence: TGTGCCAGCAGCCCGGCGGCCACAGATACGCAGTATTTT. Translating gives CASSPAATDTQYF.

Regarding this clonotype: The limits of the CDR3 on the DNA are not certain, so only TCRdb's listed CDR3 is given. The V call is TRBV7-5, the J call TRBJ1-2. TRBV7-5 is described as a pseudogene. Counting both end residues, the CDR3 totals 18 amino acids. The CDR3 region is CISVPEAQAGRASYGYTF.

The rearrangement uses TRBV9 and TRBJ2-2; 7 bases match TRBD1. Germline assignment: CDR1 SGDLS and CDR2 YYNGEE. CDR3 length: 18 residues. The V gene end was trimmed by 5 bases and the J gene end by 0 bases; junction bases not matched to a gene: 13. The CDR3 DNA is TGTGCCAGCAGTGACCTGGGGGTAGGACAGGCGAACACCGGGGAGCTGTTTTTT. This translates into CASSDLGVGQANTGELFF.

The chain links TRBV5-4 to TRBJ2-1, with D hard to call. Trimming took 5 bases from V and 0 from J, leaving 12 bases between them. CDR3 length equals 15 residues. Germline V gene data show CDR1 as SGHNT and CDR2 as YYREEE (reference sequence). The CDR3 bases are TGTGCCAGCAGGCCGGACGACCGCTCCTACAATGAGCAGTTCTTC. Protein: CASRPDDRSYNEQFF.

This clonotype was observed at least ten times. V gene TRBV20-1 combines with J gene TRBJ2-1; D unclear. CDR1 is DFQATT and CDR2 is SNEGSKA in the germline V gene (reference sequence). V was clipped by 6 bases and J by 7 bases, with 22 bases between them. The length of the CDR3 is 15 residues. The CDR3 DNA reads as TGCAGTGCCCGGGCCCCGACAAGTCCATATAATGAGCAGTTCTTC. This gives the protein CSARAPTSPYNEQFF.

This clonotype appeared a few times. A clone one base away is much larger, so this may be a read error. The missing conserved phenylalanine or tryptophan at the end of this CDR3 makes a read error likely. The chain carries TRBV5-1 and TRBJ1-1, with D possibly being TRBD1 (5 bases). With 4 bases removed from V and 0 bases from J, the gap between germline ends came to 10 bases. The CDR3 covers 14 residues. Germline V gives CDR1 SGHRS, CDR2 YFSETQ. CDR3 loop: CASSPDSMNTEAFS. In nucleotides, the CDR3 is TGCGCCAGCAGCCCAGACAGTATGAACACTGAAGCTTTCTCT.

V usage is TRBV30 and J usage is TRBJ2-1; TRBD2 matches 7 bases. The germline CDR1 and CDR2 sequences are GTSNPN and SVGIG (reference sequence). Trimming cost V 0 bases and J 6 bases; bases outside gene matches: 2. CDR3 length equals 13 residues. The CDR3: CAWSVAGVNEQFF. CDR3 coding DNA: TGTGCCTGGAGTGTGGCGGGAGTCAATGAGCAGTTCTTC.

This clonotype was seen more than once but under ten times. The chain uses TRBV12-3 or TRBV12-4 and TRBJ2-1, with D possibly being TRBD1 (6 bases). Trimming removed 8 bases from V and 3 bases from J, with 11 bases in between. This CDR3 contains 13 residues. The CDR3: CASASGVYNEQFF. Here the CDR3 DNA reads TGTGCCAGCGCGTCAGGGGTCTACAATGAGCAGTTCTTC.

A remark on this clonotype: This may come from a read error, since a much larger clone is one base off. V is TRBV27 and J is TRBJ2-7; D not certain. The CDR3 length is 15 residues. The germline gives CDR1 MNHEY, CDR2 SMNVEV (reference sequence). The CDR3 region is CASSPGPIRYYERYF. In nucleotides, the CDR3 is TGTGCCAGCAGTCCCGGACCGATAAGGTACTACGAGCGGTACTTC.